Listed below are T cell receptor beta chains from one sample, sequenced in a study of beta chain features in type 1 diabetes. Only in-frame clones appear in the TCRdb table, and some are missing; sequencing was by immunoSEQ multiplex PCR. This table has 600,000 to 650,000 clones, around a sixth appearing once. Material for sequencing was naive CD4+ T cells from blood. These receptors originate from a man younger than 35 in good health. Both conserved end residues are part of each CDR3. A D gene is named only where the DNA matches it firmly. Clone size appears in some rows only: once, few, many, or a class for an expanded clone.

CDR3aa: CASSSGTSGKAKNIQYF
CDR3nt: TGTGCCAGCAGCTCCGGGACTAGCGGGAAAGCCAAAAACATTCAGTACTTC
v_gene: TRBV13
d_gene: TRBD2
abundance: many
j_gene: TRBJ2-4

CDR3aa: CASSPQRTYGYTF
CDR3nt: TGTGCCAGCAGTCCACAGCGAACCTATGGCTACACCTTC
v_gene: TRBV28
d_gene: -
abundance: few
j_gene: TRBJ1-2

CDR3aa: CASSLVSDEQFF
CDR3nt: TGTGCCAGCAGCTTAGTTAGTGATGAGCAGTTCTTC
v_gene: TRBV13
d_gene: -
abundance: -
j_gene: TRBJ2-1

CDR3aa: CASGYKGGFTDTQYF
CDR3nt: TGTGCCAGCGGTTACAAGGGTGGTTTCACAGATACGCAGTATTTT
v_gene: TRBV27
d_gene: -
abundance: few
j_gene: TRBJ2-3

CDR3aa: CASGQGQGRTGELFF
CDR3nt: TGTGCTAGTGGCCAGGGACAGGGAAGGACCGGGGAGCTGTTTTTT
v_gene: TRBV12-5
d_gene: TRBD1
abundance: few
j_gene: TRBJ2-2

CDR3aa: CASSLSEGGELFF
CDR3nt: TGTGCCAGCAGCTTAAGTGAAGGCGGGGAGCTGTTTTTT
v_gene: TRBV5-4
d_gene: -
abundance: -
j_gene: TRBJ2-2

CDR3aa: CASSLRTDIFF
CDR3nt: TGTGCCAGCAGCTTACGGACAGACATATTCTTC
v_gene: TRBV7-2
d_gene: -
abundance: few
j_gene: TRBJ1-2

CDR3aa: CSVERGQGVTGELFF
CDR3nt: TGCAGCGTTGAGAGGGGACAGGGGGTCACCGGGGAGCTGTTTTTT
v_gene: TRBV29-1
d_gene: TRBD1
abundance: -
j_gene: TRBJ2-2

CDR3aa: CASSPLETQYF
CDR3nt: TGTGCCAGCTCACCTTTAGAGACCCAGTACTTC
v_gene: TRBV18
d_gene: -
abundance: -
j_gene: TRBJ2-5

CDR3aa: CAWTGRSYGYTF
CDR3nt: TGTGCCTGGACAGGGAGGTCGTATGGCTACACCTTC
v_gene: TRBV30
d_gene: -
abundance: -
j_gene: TRBJ1-2

CDR3aa: CASSLTELLFWQSSYNEQFF
CDR3nt: TGTGCCAGCAGCTTAACCGAGCTACTTTTTTGGCAGAGCTCCTACAATGAGCAGTTCTTC
v_gene: TRBV7-3
d_gene: -
abundance: -
j_gene: TRBJ2-1